The next 32 T cell receptor beta chains were all read from a single sample in a study of blood T cells in healthy people across ages. Combining a sample-barcoded 5' primer with a J-beta primer mix, a second PCR ran for 7 to 11 cycles. Each CDR3 protein is one row after TCRdb ran MiXCR on the 5' RACE reads. The sample contains about 930,000 distinct CDR3 sequences, about 28% of which appear only once. These same data were also listed under a study on T cells of mothers and their children.

The sample comprised blood. The receptors here all came from a middle-aged woman in good health.

This sequence joins TRBV12-3 or TRBV12-4 and TRBJ1-1; D call uncertain. The ends were cut back, 2 bases at V and 1 base at J, with 11 bases in the middle. This CDR3 contains 15 residues. For the CDR3, the DNA is TGTGCCAGCAGTTTACAGGAAGATAGGAACACTGAAGCTTTCTTT. Its translation: CASSLQEDRNTEAFF.

Note on this clonotype: Given a much more abundant clone one base away, this may be a read error. The chain joins TRBV20-1 to TRBJ2-7; perhaps D is TRBD1 or TRBD2 (5 bases each). Trimming took off 7 bases at V and 7 bases at J, with 17 bases between the two ends. In germline, CDR1 is DFQATT, CDR2 SNEGSKA (reference sequence). This CDR3 is 12 amino acids long. In DNA, the CDR3 is TGCAGTGACGTAGGGGAGTACAATGAGCAGTACTTC. It encodes CSDVGEYNEQYF.

The V and J genes are TRBV4-1 and TRBJ2-1, with 9 bases identical to TRBD1. CDR1 MGHRA and CDR2 YSYEKL come from the germline V gene. Trimming at V came to 8 bases and at J to 1 base, leaving 9 bases not matched to a gene. The CDR3 extends over 16 amino acids. The CDR3 DNA is TGCGCCAGCGGACCGAGGGACAGGGTGTCCTACAATGAGCAGTTCTTC. Its protein is CASGPRDRVSYNEQFF.

As to this clonotype: This may be a read error, as it is one base from a much larger clone. The chain is built from TRBV27 and TRBJ1-6; no reliable D call. Per the germline V gene, CDR1 is MNHEY and CDR2 is SMNVEV (reference sequence). The CDR3 length is 12 residues. The CDR3 is CANSRSNSPLHF. CDR3 DNA: TGTGCCAACAGTCGCTCTAATTCACCCCTCCACTTT.

V and J are TRBV12-3 or TRBV12-4 and TRBJ1-4; tentative D call: TRBD1 (5 bases). V lost 2 bases, J lost 0 bases, and 10 bases lay in between. The CDR3 sequence is 16 residues long. The DNA of the CDR3 is TGTGCCAGCAGTTTATATGGGGGGACAACTAATGAAAAACTGTTTTTT. This codes for CASSLYGGTTNEKLFF.

Notes on this clonotype: A much more abundant neighbour one base away suggests this may be a read error. The chain uses TRBV24-1 and TRBJ2-3, with D perhaps TRBD1 (5 bases). This CDR3 spans 13 amino acids. V shed 7 bases and J shed 1 base, with 8 bases lying between them. Germline lookup yields CDR1 KGHDR and CDR2 SFDVKD. The DNA for the CDR3 is TGTGCCACCAGAAAACAGGGCACAGATACGCAGTATTTT. As protein: CATRKQGTDTQYF.

At least ten counts were recorded for this clonotype. V is TRBV28 and J is TRBJ2-7; D is uncertain. The V end lost 8 bases, the J end lost 3 bases, and 5 bases lay between the germline ends. This CDR3 region has 10 residues. Germline-derived CDR1 and CDR2 are MDHEN and SYDVKM. CDR3 nucleotide sequence: TGTGCCAGCGGGGTCTACGAGCAGTACTTC. It encodes CASGVYEQYF.

Of note for this clonotype: A read error is possible here, since a much larger clone lies one base away. The rearrangement joins TRBV12-3 or TRBV12-4 to TRBJ2-5; maybe TRBD2 (5 bases). V gave up 4 bases and J gave up 0 bases, with 21 bases separating them. This CDR3 contains 18 residues. CDR3 in DNA: TGTGCCAGCAGTTCTACCCGCAATCCGACGGACTACCAAGAGACCCAGTACTTC. Protein: CASSSTRNPTDYQETQYF.

This clonotype was detected many times. J is TRBJ2-7 and V is TRBV3-1, with TRBD2 identical over 15 bases. Germline V gene lookup returns CDR1 LGHDT and CDR2 YNNKEL (reference sequence). With 4 bases clipped from V and 7 bases from J, the junction kept 2 bases outside the gene matches. The CDR3 consists of 14 residues. The CDR3 bases are TGTGCCAGCAGCCCGGGACTAGCGGGGGGAGAGCAGTACTTC. Amino acids: CASSPGLAGGEQYF.

This clonotype appeared a few times. This rearrangement joins TRBV28 to TRBJ1-1, with unresolved D. V lost 6 bases, J lost 5 bases, and 16 bases lay in between. CDR1 is MDHEN, CDR2 SYDVKM, per germline. This CDR3 is built from 14 residues. The DNA for the CDR3 is TGTGCCAGCAGAAATGGACCCATTGGGACTGAAGCTTTCTTT. This gives the protein CASRNGPIGTEAFF. Supplemented by reference TRBV28 and TRBJ1-1, the full variable domain reads DVKVTQSSRYLVKRTGEKVFLECVQDMDHENMFWYRQDPGLGLRLIYFSYDVKMKEKGDIPEGYSVSREKKERFSLILESASTNQTSMYLCASRNGPIGTEAFFGQGTRLTVV.

This clonotype was counted at least ten times. The chain joins TRBV27 to TRBJ2-3; D is perhaps TRBD2 (6 bases). Per the germline V gene, CDR1 is MNHEY and CDR2 is SMNVEV (reference sequence). The length of the CDR3 is 15 residues. Trimming left V 4 bases short and J 4 bases short, with 15 bases between. CDR3 in DNA: TGTGCCAGCAGTTCCAGGGACTTGAGACCAGATACGCAGTATTTT. As protein: CASSSRDLRPDTQYF.

The chain recombines TRBV18 with TRBJ2-1; D may be TRBD1 (5 bases). The germline V and J ends were trimmed by 3 bases and 10 bases, with 13 bases remaining between them. The CDR3 contains 13 residues. From germline, CDR1 is KGHSH and CDR2 LQKENI. The CDR3 DNA sequence: TGTGCCAGCTCACCTCAATGGGGCAAAGAGCAGTTCTTC. It is translated as CASSPQWGKEQFF.

This clonotype turned up a few times. This CDR3 is CAWDSINYGYTF. The CDR3 DNA reads as TGTGCCTGGGACAGTATCAACTATGGCTACACCTTC. The chain is built from TRBV30 and TRBJ1-2; D may be TRBD1 (5 bases). V was cut by 5 bases and J by 2 bases, with 9 bases left in between. From germline, CDR1 is GTSNPN and CDR2 SVGIG (reference sequence). CDR3 length: 12 residues.

The chain carries TRBV15 and TRBJ1-6; a possible D gene is TRBD1 (6 bases). V lost 3 bases and J lost 0, with 6 bases in between. Germline V gene sequence: CDR1 LNHNV, CDR2 YYDKDF (reference sequence). There are 15 residues in the CDR3. DNA for the CDR3: TGTGCCACCAGCAGGGACAGCTCCTATAATTCACCCCTCCACTTT. Protein product: CATSRDSSYNSPLHF.

The V gene is TRBV24-1, the J gene TRBJ1-2; the D is unclear. This CDR3 comprises 13 residues. V lost 5 bases and J 4 bases, leaving 10 bases between the germline ends. The germline V gene has CDR1 KGHDR and CDR2 SFDVKD. The CDR3 here is CATSGVGSYGYTF. The CDR3 region has the DNA TGTGCCACCAGTGGGGTCGGCAGCTATGGCTACACCTTC.

The chain recombines TRBV7-2 with TRBJ2-3, with 8 positions matching TRBD2. V shed 2 bases and J 5 bases; nucleotides not matched to a gene: 3. The CDR3 runs to 14 residues. Looked up from germline, CDR1 is SGHTA and CDR2 is FQGNSA. The CDR3 loop reads CASSLRGGLDTQYF. The CDR3 nucleotides are TGTGCCAGCAGCTTACGGGGGGGCTTAGATACGCAGTATTTT.

The sample holds a few counts of this clonotype. This may be a read error, as it is one base from a much larger clone. V gene TRBV20-1 combines with J gene TRBJ1-2, with D hard to call. This CDR3 is built from 12 residues. CDR1 and CDR2 from the germline V gene are DFQATT and SNEGSKA (reference sequence). Trimming took off 5 bases at V and 8 bases at J, with 15 bases between the two ends. CDR3 region: CSAGDYSGGYTF. For the CDR3, the DNA is TGCAGTGCTGGTGATTACTCCGGCGGCTACACCTTC.

The V and J genes are TRBV7-2 and TRBJ2-7; unclear D gene. The V end lost 6 bases, the J end lost 0 bases, and 18 bases lay between the germline ends. There are 16 residues in the CDR3. The V gene's germline CDR1 is SGHTA and CDR2 FQGNSA. CDR3 coding DNA: TGTGCCAGCAGGGAAAGGACGGAGCTACTCTCCTACGAGCAGTACTTC. It encodes CASRERTELLSYEQYF.

The chain is built from TRBV25-1 and TRBJ2-3; D remains unclear. The CDR3 is made up of 14 amino acids. Germline V gene sequence: CDR1 MGHDK, CDR2 SYGVNS. Trimming stripped 6 bases from V and 0 bases from J, with 10 bases between. CDR3 DNA sequence: TGTGCCAGCAGACTGAAAACTAGCACAGATACGCAGTATTTT. This translates into CASRLKTSTDTQYF.

The V gene is TRBV28, the J gene TRBJ1-6, with a weak D call TRBD1 (5 bases). This CDR3 comprises 12 residues. Per the germline V gene, CDR1 is MDHEN and CDR2 is SYDVKM. Deletions cut 2 bases from V and 14 bases from J, with 10 bases between. The CDR3 DNA reads TGTGCCAGCAGTTTAATTGGGGGAACCCTCCACTTT. Protein product: CASSLIGGTLHF.

Notes on this clonotype: The junction shows a germline mismatch at one end, possibly a read error. CDR3 protein: CAGSQTARGYNSPLHF. CDR3 bases: TGCGCCGGCAGCCAAACAGCCCGGGGGTATAATTCACCCCTCCACTTT. The rearrangement uses TRBV4-1 and TRBJ1-6; tentatively, D is TRBD1 (5 bases). The CDR3 is 16 amino acids. The germline V gene has CDR1 MGHRA and CDR2 YSYEKL.

In its sample, this clonotype was seen a few times. V and J are TRBV28 and TRBJ2-5; 9 bases fit TRBD2. The CDR3 extends over 16 amino acids. The V gene's germline CDR1 is MDHEN and CDR2 SYDVKM. The V and J ends lost 4 bases and 3 bases, in that order; junction bases with no gene match: 9. In DNA form, the CDR3 reads TGTGCCAGCAGTTCGGCAGCGGGGGGTCTTAAAGAGACCCAGTACTTC. It encodes CASSSAAGGLKETQYF.

This clonotype was seen a handful of times. The chain carries TRBV19 and TRBJ1-2, with D possibly matching TRBD1 (5 bases). V shed 6 bases and J shed 8 bases, with 25 bases lying between them. This CDR3 region has 16 residues. Germline assignment: CDR1 LNHDA and CDR2 SQIVND (reference sequence). The CDR3 region has the DNA TGTGCCAGTAGCCCGGGGCGGCAGGAAGGCCTTGGCGGCTACACCTTC. As protein: CASSPGRQEGLGGYTF.

This clonotype appeared a single time. A read error may explain this, as a much larger clone is one base away. The chain has TRBV6-4 and TRBJ2-2; 11 nucleotides line up with TRBD2. Germline CDR1 is MRHNA and CDR2 is SNTAGT. CDR3 size: 16 residues. The CDR3 sequence: CASSGTSGGDTGELVF. The CDR3 DNA reads as TGTGCCAGCAGTGGAACTAGCGGGGGAGACACCGGGGAGCTGGTTTTT.

The V and J genes are TRBV4-1 and TRBJ1-2; D uncertain. Germline-derived CDR1 and CDR2 are MGHRA and YSYEKL. The CDR3 loop spans 15 amino acids. The V end was cut by 2 bases, the J end by 2 bases, with 12 bases between. This CDR3 reads CASSQIGEANYGYTF. CDR3 DNA: TGCGCCAGCAGCCAAATTGGGGAGGCAAACTATGGCTACACCTTC.

V gene TRBV5-1 combines with J gene TRBJ1-2; 8 positions agree with TRBD1. CDR1 is SGHRS, CDR2 YFSETQ, per germline. V lost 2 bases and J lost 5; bases outside the gene matches: 5. The CDR3 has 14 residues. The CDR3: CASSFPGQGYGYTF. CDR3 sequence (DNA): TGCGCCAGCAGCTTTCCTGGACAGGGATATGGCTACACCTTC.

The rearrangement links TRBV7-6 to TRBJ2-4; 7 bases match TRBD1. The end of the DNA aligns better with TRBJ2-7, so the J call may be wrong. In germline, CDR1 is SGHVS, CDR2 FNYEAQ. This CDR3 has 14 residues. The CDR3 here is CASGPSTGSFEQYF. In nucleotides, the CDR3 is TGTGCCAGCGGGCCCTCGACAGGGTCTTTCGAGCAGTACTTC.

At least ten counts were recorded for this clonotype. The chain uses TRBV7-2 and TRBJ2-1; 9 bases align to TRBD1. This CDR3 spans 15 amino acids. The junction had 5 bases not matched to a gene; V was cut back by 7 bases and J by 1 base. Germline values: CDR1 SGHTA, CDR2 FQGNSA. CDR3 DNA: TGTGCCAGCAACTCACAGGGGGCGTCCTACAATGAGCAGTTCTTC. Protein sequence: CASNSQGASYNEQFF.

This clonotype was seen a few times. A junction boundary mismatches the germline segment, possibly from a read error. The chain employs TRBV20-1 and TRBJ1-5; 7 nucleotides match TRBD1. This CDR3 spans 16 amino acids. Germline V CDR1 and CDR2: DFQATT, SNEGSKA (reference sequence). CDR3 sequence: CSASRSGQASNQSQHF. The CDR3 DNA sequence: TGCAGTGCTAGCAGGTCCGGACAGGCTAGCAATCAGTCCCAGCATTTT.

This clonotype was seen more than once but under ten times. This chain connects TRBV11-3 to TRBJ2-3; weak D call: TRBD2 (7 bases). The CDR3 contains 14 residues. The germline CDR1 and CDR2 sequences are SGHNT and YENEEA. The V gene lost 8 bases and the J gene lost 2 bases, with 14 bases spanning the gap. The CDR3 region is CASGGGPTTDTQYF. The CDR3 bases are TGTGCCAGCGGGGGGGGCCCAACCACAGATACGCAGTATTTT.

The chain recombines TRBV2 with TRBJ1-1; D not certain. The CDR3 length is 13 residues. Trimming took off 4 bases at V and 1 base at J, with 7 bases between the two ends. Germline V gene lookup returns CDR1 SNHLY and CDR2 FYNNEI. CDR3 nucleotides: TGTGCCAGCAGTGCGTGGTCGAACACTGAAGCTTTCTTT. Its protein is CASSAWSNTEAFF.

This clonotype was counted only a few times. The gene calls are TRBV20-1 and TRBJ1-1, with 8 bases identical to TRBD1. This CDR3 contains 15 residues. Trimming removed 6 bases from V and 5 bases from J; junction bases left unmatched: 14. Germline CDR1 is DFQATT and CDR2 is SNEGSKA (reference sequence). The CDR3 here is CSAVSPGQGRTEAFF. The DNA of the CDR3 is TGCAGTGCCGTATCACCCGGACAGGGAAGGACTGAAGCTTTCTTT.